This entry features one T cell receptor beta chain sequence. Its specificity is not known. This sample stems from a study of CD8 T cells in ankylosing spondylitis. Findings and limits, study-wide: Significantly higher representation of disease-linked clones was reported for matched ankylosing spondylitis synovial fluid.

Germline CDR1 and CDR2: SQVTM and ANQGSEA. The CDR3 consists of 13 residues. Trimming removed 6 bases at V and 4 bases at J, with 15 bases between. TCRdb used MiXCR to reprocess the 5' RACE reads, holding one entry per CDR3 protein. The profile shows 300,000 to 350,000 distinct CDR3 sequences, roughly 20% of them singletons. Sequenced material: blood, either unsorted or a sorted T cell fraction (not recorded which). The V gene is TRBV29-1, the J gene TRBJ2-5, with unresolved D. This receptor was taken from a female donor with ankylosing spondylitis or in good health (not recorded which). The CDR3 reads CSVGWSVGETQYF. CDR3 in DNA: TGCAGCGTGGGTTGGTCCGTCGGAGAGACCCAGTACTTC.